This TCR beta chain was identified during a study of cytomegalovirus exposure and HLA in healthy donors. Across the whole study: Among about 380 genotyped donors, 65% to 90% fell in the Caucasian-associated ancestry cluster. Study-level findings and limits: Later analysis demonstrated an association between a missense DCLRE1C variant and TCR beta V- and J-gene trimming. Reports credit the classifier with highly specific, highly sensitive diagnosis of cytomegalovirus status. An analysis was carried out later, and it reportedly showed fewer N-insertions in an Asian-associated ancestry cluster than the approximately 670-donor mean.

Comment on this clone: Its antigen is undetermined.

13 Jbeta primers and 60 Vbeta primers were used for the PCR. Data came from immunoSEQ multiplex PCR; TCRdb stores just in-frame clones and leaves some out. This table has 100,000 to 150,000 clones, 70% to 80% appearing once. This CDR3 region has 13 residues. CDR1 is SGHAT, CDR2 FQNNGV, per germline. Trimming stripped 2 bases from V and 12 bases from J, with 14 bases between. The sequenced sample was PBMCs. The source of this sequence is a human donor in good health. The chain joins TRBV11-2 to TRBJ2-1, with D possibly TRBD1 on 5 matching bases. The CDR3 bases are TGTGCCAGCAGCTTAAGGGCAGGGTGGGGGCAGTTCTTC. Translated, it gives CASSLRAGWGQFF.